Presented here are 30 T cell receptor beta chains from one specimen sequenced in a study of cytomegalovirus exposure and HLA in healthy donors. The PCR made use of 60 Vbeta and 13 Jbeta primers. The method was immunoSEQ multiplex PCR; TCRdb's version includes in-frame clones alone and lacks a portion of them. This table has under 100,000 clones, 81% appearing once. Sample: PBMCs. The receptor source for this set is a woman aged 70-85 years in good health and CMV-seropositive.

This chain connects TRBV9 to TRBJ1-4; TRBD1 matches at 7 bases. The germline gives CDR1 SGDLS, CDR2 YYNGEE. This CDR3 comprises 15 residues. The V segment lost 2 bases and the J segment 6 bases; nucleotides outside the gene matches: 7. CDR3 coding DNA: TGTGCCAGCAGCGTTGCAGGGGGGTTTTATGAAAAACTGTTTTTT. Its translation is CASSVAGGFYEKLFF.

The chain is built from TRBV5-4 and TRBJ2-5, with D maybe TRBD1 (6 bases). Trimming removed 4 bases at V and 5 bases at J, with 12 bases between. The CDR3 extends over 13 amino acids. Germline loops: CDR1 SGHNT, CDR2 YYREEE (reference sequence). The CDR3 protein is CASSLDRWETQYF. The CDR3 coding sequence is TGTGCCAGCAGCCTGGACAGATGGGAGACCCAGTACTTC.

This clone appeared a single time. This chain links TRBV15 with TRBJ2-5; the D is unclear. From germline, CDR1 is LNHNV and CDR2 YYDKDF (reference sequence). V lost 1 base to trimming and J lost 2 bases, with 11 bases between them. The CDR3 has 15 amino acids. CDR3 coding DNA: TGTGCCACCAGCAGAGGCGACAAGCCGCAAGAGACCCAGTACTTC. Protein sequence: CATSRGDKPQETQYF.

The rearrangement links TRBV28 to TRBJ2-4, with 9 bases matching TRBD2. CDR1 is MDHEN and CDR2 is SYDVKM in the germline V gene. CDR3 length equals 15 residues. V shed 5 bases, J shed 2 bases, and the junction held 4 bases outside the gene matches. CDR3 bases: TGTGCCAGCAGTCTTGCGGGAGGGCCCAAAAACATTCAGTACTTC. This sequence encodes CASSLAGGPKNIQYF.

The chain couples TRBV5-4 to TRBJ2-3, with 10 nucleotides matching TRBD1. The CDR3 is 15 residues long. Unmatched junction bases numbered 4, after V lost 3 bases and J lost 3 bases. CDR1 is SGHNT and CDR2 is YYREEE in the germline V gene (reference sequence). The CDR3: CASSSRDRGTDTQYF. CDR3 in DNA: TGTGCCAGCAGCTCCCGGGACAGGGGAACAGATACGCAGTATTTT.

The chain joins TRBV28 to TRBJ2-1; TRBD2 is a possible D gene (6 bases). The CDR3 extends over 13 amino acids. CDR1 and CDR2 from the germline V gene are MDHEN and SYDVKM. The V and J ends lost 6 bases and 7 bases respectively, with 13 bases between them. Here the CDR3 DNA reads TGTGCCAGCAGCCTGACTAGTCGGAATGAGCAGTTCTTC. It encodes CASSLTSRNEQFF.

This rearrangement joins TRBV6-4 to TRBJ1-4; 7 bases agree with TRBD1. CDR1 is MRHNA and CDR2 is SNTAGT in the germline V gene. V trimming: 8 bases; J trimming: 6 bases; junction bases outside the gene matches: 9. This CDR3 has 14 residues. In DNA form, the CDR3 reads TGTGCCAGCGCCTACAGGGGTTGGGATGAAAAACTGTTTTTT. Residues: CASAYRGWDEKLFF.

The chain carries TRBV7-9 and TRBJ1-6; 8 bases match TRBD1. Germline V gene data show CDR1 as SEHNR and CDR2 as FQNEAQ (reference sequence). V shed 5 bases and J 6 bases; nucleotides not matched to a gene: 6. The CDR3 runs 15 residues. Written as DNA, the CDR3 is TGTGCCAGCAGCACAGAAGACAGGGGTAATTCACCCCTCCACTTT. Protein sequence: CASSTEDRGNSPLHF.

CDR3 in DNA: TGTGCCAGCAGCATCACAGGGATTGCAACTAATGAAAAACTGTTTTTT. Residues: CASSITGIATNEKLFF. The V gene is TRBV7-2, the J gene TRBJ1-4; D perhaps matches TRBD1 (6 bases). This CDR3 is built from 16 residues. Trimming pared 5 bases from V and 0 bases from J, leaving 13 bases between. Germline CDR1 is SGHTA and CDR2 is FQGNSA.

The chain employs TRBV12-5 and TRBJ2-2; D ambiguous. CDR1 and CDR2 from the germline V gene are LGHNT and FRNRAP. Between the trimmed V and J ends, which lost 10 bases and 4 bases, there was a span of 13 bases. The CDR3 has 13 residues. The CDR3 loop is CATGLRFTGELFF. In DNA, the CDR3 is TGTGCTACCGGATTGAGGTTCACCGGGGAGCTGTTTTTT.

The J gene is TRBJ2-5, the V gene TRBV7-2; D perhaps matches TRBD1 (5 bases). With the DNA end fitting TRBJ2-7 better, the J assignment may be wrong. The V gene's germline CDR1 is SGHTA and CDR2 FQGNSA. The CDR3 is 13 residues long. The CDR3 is CASSLEQGYEQYF. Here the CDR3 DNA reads TGTGCCAGCAGCTTAGAGCAGGGTTACGAGCAGTACTTC.

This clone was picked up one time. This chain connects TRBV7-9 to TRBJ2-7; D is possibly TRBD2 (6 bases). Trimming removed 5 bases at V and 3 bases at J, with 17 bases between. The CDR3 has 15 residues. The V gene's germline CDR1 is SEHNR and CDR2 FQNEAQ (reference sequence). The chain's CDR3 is CASSDQAGASYEQYF. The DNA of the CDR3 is TGTGCCAGCAGCGACCAAGCGGGCGCCAGCTACGAGCAGTACTTC.

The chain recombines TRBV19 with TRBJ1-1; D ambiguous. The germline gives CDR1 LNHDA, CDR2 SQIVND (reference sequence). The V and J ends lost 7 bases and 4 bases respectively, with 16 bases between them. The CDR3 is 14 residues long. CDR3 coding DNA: TGTGCCAGTACCCCCCGGCCCCTAGGCACTGAAGCTTTCTTT. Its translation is CASTPRPLGTEAFF.

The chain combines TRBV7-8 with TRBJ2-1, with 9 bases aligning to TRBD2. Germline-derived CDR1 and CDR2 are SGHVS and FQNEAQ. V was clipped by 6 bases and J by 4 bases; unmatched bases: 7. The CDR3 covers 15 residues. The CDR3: CASRTSSGAYNEQFF. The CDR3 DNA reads TGTGCCAGCAGGACTTCTAGCGGGGCTTACAATGAGCAGTTCTTC. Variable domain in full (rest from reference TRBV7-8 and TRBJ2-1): GAGVSQSPRYKVAKRGQDVALRCDPISGHVSLFWYQQALGQGPEFLTYFQNEAQLDKSGLPSDRFFAERPEGSVSTLKIQRTQQEDSAVYLCASRTSSGAYNEQFFGPGTRLTVL.

The CDR3 nucleotides read TGTGCCACCAGCAAAGCGGGGGCGAACACCGGGGAGCTGTTTTTT. It codes for CATSKAGANTGELFF. The rearrangement joins TRBV15 to TRBJ2-2, with 8 bases aligning to TRBD2. V lost 4 bases, J lost 0 bases, and 1 base stayed unmatched. Germline CDR1 reads LNHNV; CDR2 reads YYDKDF (reference sequence). The length of the CDR3 is 15 residues.

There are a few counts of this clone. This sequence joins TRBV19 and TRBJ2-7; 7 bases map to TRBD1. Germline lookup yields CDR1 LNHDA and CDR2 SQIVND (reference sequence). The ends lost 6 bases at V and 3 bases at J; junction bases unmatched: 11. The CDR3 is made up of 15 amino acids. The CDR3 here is CASSPQTGSIYEQYF. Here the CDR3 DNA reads TGTGCCAGTAGCCCCCAGACAGGGTCCATCTACGAGCAGTACTTC.

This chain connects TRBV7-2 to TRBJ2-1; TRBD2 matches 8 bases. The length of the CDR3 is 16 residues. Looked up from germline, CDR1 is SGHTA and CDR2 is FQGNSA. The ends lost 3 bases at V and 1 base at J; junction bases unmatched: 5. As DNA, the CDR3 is TGTGCCAGCAGCTTTGCAGCGGGAGAATCCTACAATGAGCAGTTCTTC. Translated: CASSFAAGESYNEQFF. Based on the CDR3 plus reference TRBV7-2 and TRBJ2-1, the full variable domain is GAGVSQSPSNKVTEKGKDVELRCDPISGHTALYWYRQSLGQGLEFLIYFQGNSAPDKSGLPSDRFSAERTGGSVSTLTIQRTQQEDSAVYLCASSFAAGESYNEQFFGPGTRLTVL.

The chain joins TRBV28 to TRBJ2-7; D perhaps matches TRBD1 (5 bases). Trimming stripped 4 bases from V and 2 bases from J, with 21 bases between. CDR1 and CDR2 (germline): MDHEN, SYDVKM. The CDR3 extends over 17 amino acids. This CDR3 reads CASSSRPSLREPYEQYF. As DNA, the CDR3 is TGTGCCAGCAGTTCCCGCCCCAGCCTCAGGGAACCCTACGAGCAGTACTTC.

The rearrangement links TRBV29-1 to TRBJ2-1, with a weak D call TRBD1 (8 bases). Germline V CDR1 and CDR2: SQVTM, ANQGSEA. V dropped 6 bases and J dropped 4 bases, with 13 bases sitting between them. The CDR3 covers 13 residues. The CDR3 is CSVGQGGYNEQFF. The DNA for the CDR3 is TGCAGCGTCGGACAGGGAGGGTACAATGAGCAGTTCTTC.

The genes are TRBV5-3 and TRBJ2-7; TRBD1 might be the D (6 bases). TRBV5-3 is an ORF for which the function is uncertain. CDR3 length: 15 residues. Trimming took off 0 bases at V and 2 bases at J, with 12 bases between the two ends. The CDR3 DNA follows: TGTGCCAGAAGCTTGGCGGGACAAAGTCCCTACGAGCAGTACTTC. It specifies CARSLAGQSPYEQYF.

This CDR3 reads CASSIAGLVAGGIGTQYF. CDR3 bases: TGTGCCAGTAGTATAGCTGGCCTTGTTGCGGGAGGAATTGGAACGCAGTATTTT. This chain joins TRBV19 and TRBJ2-3; 8 nucleotides match TRBD2. Per germline, CDR1 LNHDA and CDR2 SQIVND (reference sequence). The ends lost 1 base at V and 9 bases at J; junction bases unmatched: 18. The CDR3 loop spans 18 amino acids.

CDR3 amino acids: CASSQLDFNNEQFF. CDR3 in DNA: TGTGCCAGCAGCCAACTAGATTTTAACAATGAGCAGTTCTTC. V gene TRBV5-6 combines with J gene TRBJ2-1, with a possible D match to TRBD2 (5 bases). The V and J ends lost 4 bases and 5 bases respectively, with 13 bases between them. Germline lookup yields CDR1 SGHDT and CDR2 YYEEEE. The CDR3 is made up of 14 amino acids.

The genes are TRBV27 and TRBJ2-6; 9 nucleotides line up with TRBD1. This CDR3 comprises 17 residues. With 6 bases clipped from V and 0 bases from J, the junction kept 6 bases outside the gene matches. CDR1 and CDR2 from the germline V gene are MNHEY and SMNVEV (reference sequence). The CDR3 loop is CASSGTGYFSGANVLTF. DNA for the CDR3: TGTGCCAGCAGCGGGACAGGGTACTTCTCTGGGGCCAACGTCCTGACTTTC.

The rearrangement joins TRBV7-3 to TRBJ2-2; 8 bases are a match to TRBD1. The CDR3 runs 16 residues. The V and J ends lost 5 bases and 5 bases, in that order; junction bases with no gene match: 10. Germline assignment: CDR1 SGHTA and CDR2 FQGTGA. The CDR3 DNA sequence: TGTGCCAGCAGCCCGTCAGGGGGCGCGGGAACCGGGGAGCTGTTTTTT. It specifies CASSPSGGAGTGELFF.

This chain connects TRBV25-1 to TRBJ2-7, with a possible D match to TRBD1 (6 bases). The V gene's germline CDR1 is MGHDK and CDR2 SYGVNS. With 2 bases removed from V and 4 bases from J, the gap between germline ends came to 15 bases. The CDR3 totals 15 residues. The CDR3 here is CASSEEGVTPYEQYF. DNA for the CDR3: TGTGCCAGCAGTGAAGAGGGGGTCACCCCTTACGAGCAGTACTTC.

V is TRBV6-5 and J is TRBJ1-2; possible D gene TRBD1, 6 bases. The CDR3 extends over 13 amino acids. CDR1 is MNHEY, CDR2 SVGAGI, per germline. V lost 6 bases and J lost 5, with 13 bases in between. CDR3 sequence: CASSQGWEYGYTF. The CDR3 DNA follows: TGTGCCAGCAGCCAGGGGTGGGAGTATGGCTACACCTTC.

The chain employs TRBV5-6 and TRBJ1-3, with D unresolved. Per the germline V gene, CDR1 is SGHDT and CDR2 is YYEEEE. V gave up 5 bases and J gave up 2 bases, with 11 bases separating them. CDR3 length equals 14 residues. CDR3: CASSLGQAGNTIYF. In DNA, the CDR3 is TGTGCCAGCAGTCTGGGCCAGGCTGGAAACACCATATATTTT.

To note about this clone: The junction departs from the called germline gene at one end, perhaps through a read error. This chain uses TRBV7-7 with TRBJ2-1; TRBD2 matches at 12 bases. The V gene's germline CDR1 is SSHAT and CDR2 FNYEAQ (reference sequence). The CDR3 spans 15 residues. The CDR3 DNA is TGTGCTAGCAGCCTAGGACTAGCGGGATTTAGCGAGCAGTTCTTC. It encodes CASSLGLAGFSEQFF. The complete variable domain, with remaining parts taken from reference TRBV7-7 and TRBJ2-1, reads GAGVSQSPRYKVTKRGQDVTLRCDPISSHATLYWYQQALGQGPEFLTYFNYEAQPDKSGLPSDRFSAERPEGSISTLTIQRTEQRDSAMYRCASSLGLAGFSEQFFGPGTRLTVL.

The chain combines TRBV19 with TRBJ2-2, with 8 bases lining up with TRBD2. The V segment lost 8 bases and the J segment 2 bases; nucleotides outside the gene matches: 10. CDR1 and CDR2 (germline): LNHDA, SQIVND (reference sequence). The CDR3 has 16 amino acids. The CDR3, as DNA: TGTGCCAGTGCCGGGGGGGCGGCCCGAAACACCGGGGAGCTGTTTTTT. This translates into CASAGGAARNTGELFF. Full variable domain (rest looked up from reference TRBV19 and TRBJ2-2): DGGITQSPKYLFRKEGQNVTLSCEQNLNHDAMYWYRQDPGQGLRLIYYSQIVNDFQKGDIAEGYSVSREKKESFPLTVTSAQKNPTAFYLCASAGGAARNTGELFFGEGSRLTVL.

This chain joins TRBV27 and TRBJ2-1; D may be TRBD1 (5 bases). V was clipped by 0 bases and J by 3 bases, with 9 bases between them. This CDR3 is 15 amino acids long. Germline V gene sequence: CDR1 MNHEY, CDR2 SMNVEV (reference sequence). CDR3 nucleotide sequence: TGTGCCAGCAGTTTATCCACAGGCATCTACAATGAGCAGTTCTTC. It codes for CASSLSTGIYNEQFF.